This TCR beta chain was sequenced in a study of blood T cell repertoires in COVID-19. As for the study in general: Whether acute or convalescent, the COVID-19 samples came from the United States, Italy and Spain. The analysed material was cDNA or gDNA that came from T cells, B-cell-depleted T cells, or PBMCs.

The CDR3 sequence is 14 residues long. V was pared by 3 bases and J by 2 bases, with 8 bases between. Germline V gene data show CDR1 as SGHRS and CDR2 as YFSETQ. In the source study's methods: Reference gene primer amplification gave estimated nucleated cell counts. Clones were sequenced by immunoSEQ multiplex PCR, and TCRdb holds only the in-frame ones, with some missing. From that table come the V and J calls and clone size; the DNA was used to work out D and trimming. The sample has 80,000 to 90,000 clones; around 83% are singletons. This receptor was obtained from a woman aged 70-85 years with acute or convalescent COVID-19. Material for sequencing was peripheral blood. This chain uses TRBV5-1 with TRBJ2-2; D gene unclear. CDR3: CASSYDSNTGELFF. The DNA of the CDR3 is TGCGCCAGCAGCTACGACTCAAACACCGGGGAGCTGTTTTTT.